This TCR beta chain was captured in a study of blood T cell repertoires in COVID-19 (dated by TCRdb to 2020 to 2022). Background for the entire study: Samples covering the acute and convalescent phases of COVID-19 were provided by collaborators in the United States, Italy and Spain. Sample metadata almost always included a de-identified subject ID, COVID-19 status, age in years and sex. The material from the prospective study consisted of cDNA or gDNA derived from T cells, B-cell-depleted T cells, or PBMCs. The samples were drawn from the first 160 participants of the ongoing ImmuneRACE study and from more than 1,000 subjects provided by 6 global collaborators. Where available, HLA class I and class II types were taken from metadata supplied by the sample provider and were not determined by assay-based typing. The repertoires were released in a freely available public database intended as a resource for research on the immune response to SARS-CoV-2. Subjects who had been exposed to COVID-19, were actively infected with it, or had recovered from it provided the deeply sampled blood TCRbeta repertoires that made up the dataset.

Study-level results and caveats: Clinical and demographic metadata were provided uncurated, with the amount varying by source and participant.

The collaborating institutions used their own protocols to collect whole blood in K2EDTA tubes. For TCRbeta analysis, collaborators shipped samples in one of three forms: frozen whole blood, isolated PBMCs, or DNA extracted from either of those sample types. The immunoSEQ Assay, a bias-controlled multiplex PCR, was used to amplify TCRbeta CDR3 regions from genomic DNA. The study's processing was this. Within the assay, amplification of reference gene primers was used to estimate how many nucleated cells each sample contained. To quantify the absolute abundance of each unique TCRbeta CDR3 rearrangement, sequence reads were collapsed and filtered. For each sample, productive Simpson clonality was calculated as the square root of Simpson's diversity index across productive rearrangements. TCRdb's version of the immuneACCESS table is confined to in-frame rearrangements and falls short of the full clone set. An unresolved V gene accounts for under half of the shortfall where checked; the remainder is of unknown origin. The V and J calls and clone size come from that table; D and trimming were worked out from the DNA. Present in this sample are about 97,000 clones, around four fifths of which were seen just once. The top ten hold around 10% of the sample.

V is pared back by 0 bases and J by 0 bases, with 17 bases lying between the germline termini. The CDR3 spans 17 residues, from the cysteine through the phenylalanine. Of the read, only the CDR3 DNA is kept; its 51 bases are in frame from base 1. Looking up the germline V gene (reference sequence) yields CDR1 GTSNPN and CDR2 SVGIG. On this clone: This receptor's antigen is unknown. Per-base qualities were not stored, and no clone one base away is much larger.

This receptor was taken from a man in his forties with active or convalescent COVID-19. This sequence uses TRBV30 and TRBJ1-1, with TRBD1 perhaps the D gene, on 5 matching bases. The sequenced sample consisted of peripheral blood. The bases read TGTGCCTGGAGTGTTTTTCGCCCCCAGGGTTTGAACACTGAAGCTTTCTTT. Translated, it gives CAWSVFRPQGLNTEAFF.